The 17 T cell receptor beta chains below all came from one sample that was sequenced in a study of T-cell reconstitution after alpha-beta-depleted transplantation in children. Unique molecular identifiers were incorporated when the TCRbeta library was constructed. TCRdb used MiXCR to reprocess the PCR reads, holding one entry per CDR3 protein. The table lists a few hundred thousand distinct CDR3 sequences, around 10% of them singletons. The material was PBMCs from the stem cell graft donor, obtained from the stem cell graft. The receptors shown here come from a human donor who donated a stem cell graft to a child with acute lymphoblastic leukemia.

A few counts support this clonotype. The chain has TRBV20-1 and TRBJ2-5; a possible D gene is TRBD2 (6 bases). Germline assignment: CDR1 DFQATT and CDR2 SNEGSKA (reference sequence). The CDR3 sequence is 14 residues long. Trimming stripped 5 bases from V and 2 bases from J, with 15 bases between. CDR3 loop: CSAAKGRRQETQYF. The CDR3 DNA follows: TGCAGTGCTGCTAAGGGGAGGAGGCAAGAGACCCAGTACTTC.

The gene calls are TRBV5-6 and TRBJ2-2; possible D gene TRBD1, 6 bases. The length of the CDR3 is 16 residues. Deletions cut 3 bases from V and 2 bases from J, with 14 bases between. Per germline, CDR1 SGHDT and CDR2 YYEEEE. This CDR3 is CASSSNYRENTGELFF. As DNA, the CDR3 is TGTGCCAGCAGCTCGAACTACAGGGAAAACACCGGGGAGCTGTTTTTT.

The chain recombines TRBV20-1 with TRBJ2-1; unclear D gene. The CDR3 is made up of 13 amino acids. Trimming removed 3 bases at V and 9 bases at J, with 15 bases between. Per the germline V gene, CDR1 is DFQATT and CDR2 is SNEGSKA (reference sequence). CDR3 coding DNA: TGCAGTGCTAGTGGGCTAGGCTTCGGTGAGCAGTTCTTC. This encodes CSASGLGFGEQFF.

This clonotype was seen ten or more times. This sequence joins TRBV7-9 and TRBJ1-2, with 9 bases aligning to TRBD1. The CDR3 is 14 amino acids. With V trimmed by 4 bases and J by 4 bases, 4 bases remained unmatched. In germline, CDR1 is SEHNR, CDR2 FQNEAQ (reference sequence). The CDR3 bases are TGTGCCAGCAGCTCGGGACAGGGAGGCTATGGCTACACCTTC. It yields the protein CASSSGQGGYGYTF.

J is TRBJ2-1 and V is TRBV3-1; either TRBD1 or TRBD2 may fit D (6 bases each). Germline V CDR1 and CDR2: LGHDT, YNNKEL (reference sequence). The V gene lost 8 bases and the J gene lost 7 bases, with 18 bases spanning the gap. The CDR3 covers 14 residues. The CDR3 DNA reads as TGTGCCAGCTCGTTTGGGGGGCTAGGGAATGAGCAGTTCTTC. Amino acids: CASSFGGLGNEQFF.

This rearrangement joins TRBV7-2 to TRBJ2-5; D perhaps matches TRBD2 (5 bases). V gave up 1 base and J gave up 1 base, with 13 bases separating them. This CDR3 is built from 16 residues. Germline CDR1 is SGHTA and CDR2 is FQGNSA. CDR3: CASSLGPGYGQETQYF. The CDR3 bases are TGTGCCAGCAGCTTAGGTCCGGGGTACGGCCAAGAGACCCAGTACTTC.

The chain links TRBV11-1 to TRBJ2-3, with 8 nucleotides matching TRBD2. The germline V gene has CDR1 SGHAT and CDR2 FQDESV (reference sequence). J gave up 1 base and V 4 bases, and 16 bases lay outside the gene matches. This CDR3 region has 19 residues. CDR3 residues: CASSSNNPGLEGGTDTQYF. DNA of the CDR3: TGTGCCAGCAGCTCGAACAACCCGGGACTAGAGGGTGGCACAGATACGCAGTATTTT.

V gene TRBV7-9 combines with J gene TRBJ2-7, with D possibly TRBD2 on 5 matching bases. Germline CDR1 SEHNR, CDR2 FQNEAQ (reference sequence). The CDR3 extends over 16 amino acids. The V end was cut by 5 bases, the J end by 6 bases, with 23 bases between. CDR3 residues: CASSPPWTGNPGEQYF. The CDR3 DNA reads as TGTGCCAGCAGCCCCCCCTGGACCGGGAACCCAGGCGAGCAGTACTTC.

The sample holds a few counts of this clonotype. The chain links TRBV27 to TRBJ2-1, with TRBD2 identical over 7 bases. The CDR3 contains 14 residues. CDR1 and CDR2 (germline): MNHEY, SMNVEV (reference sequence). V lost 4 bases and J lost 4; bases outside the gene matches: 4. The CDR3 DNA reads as TGTGCCAGCAGTTCCGCTAGCGGTTACAATGAGCAGTTCTTC. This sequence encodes CASSSASGYNEQFF.

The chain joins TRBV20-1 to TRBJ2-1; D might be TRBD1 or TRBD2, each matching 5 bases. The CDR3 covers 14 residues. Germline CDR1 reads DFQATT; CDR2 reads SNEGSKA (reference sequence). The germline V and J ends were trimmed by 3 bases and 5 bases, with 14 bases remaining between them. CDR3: CSASTDGDDNEQFF. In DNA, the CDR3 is TGCAGTGCTAGTACGGATGGGGACGACAATGAGCAGTTCTTC.

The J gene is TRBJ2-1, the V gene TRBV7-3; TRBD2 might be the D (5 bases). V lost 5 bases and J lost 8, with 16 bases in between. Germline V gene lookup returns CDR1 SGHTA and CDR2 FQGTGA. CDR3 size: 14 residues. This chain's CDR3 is CASSPSGRGYEQFF. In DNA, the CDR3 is TGTGCCAGCAGCCCCTCGGGGAGAGGCTATGAGCAGTTCTTC.

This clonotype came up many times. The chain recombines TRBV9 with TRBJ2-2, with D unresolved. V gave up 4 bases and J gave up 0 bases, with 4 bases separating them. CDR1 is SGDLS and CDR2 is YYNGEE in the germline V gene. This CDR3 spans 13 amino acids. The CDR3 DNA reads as TGTGCCAGCAGCTGGACGAACACCGGGGAGCTGTTTTTT. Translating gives CASSWTNTGELFF.

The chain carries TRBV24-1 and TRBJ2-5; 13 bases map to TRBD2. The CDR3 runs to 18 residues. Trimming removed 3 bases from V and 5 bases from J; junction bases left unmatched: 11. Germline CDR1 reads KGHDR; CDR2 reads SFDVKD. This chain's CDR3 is CATSDGPGLAGVGETQYF. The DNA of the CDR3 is TGTGCCACCAGTGATGGCCCTGGACTAGCGGGAGTGGGCGAGACCCAGTACTTC.

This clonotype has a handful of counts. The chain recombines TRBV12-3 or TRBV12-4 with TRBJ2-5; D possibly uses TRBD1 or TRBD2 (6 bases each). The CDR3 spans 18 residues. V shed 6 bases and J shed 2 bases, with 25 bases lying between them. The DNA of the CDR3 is TGTGCCAGCAGCCCTTGGGGGGCCGGACTAAGCTCGCAAGAGACCCAGTACTTC. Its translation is CASSPWGAGLSSQETQYF.

CDR3 residues: CASSLISSGRGADTQYF. The CDR3 DNA is TGTGCCAGCAGCTTAATTTCTAGCGGGAGAGGTGCAGATACGCAGTATTTT. V and J are TRBV11-2 and TRBJ2-3, with TRBD2 matching 10 bases. The V gene's germline CDR1 is SGHAT and CDR2 FQNNGV. J was trimmed by 4 bases and V by 2 bases; bases with no gene match: 9. The CDR3 spans 17 residues.

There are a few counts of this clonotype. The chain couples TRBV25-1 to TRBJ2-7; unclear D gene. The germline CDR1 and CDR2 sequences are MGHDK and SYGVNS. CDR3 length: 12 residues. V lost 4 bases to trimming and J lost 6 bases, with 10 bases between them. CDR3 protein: CASSVSSLEQYF. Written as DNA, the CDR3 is TGTGCCAGCAGTGTATCCAGCCTCGAGCAGTACTTC.

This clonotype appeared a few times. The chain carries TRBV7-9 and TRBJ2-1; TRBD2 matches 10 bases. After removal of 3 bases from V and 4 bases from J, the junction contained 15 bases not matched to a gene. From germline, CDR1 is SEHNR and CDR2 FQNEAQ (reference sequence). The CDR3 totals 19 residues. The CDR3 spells CASSFTGGKGLAEYNEQFF. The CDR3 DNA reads TGTGCCAGCAGCTTCACGGGCGGAAAAGGACTAGCGGAATACAATGAGCAGTTCTTC.